The 32 T cell receptor beta chains given below trace back to one sample, sequenced in a study of T cell responses to AZD1222 COVID-19 vaccine. The repertoire was sequenced with immunoSEQ multiplex PCR; TCRdb's copy has only in-frame clones and lacks some. The sample has about 94,000 clones, around nine tenths seen once. The sequenced sample was peripheral blood, obtained on day 0 of AZD1222 vaccination. These receptors all come from an adult in good health.

V and J are TRBV21-1 and TRBJ2-7; TRBD2, the table's D call, lacks a check against the DNA. TRBV21-1 is an annotated pseudogene. This CDR3 has 22 residues. The CDR3: CASSKALQKLAGAGETSYEQYF. CDR3 nucleotides: TGTGCCAGCAGCAAAGCGCTCCAAAAACTAGCGGGGGCCGGAGAGACATCCTACGAGCAGTACTTC.

This chain links TRBV6-5 with TRBJ2-7, with D perhaps TRBD1 (7 bases). The CDR3 is 15 residues long. CDR1 MNHEY and CDR2 SVGAGI come from the germline V gene. Trimming stripped 6 bases from V and 2 bases from J, with 17 bases between. The CDR3 coding sequence is TGTGCCAGCAGCCTCTCCAGGGGGGAAACCTACGAGCAGTACTTC. It codes for CASSLSRGETYEQYF.

The rearrangement links TRBV7-8 to TRBJ1-4, with 8 bases lining up with TRBD1. V gave up 5 bases and J gave up 7 bases; unmatched junction bases: 9. CDR1 and CDR2 from the germline V gene are SGHVS and FQNEAQ. The CDR3 runs to 15 residues. The CDR3 sequence is CASSPLGTGGEKLFF. Here the CDR3 DNA reads TGTGCCAGCAGCCCCCTAGGGACAGGAGGTGAAAAACTGTTTTTT.

The count of this clone is one. J is TRBJ1-4 and V is TRBV28; D is uncertain. The CDR3 runs to 11 residues. V lost 8 bases to trimming and J lost 8 bases, with 9 bases between them. Germline CDR1 is MDHEN and CDR2 is SYDVKM. In DNA, the CDR3 is TGTGCCAGCCTTCGTCGGGAAAAACTGTTTTTT. Its translation: CASLRREKLFF.

This rearrangement joins TRBV9 to TRBJ2-1, with 11 bases that match TRBD2. Trimming cost V 0 bases and J 1 base; bases outside gene matches: 12. Looked up from germline, CDR1 is SGDLS and CDR2 is YYNGEE. CDR3 length equals 20 residues. The CDR3 bases are TGTGCCAGCAGCGTAGGTCCGGGGCTAGCGGGGGGCCCATCCTACAATGAGCAGTTCTTC. Its protein product is CASSVGPGLAGGPSYNEQFF.

This chain uses TRBV7-2 with TRBJ2-5, with 7 bases that match TRBD1. J was trimmed by 2 bases and V by 0 bases; bases with no gene match: 3. The CDR3 is 15 residues long. Germline V gives CDR1 SGHTA, CDR2 FQGNSA. CDR3 sequence: CASSLASRGQETQYF. DNA of the CDR3: TGTGCCAGCAGCTTAGCGAGCAGGGGGCAAGAGACCCAGTACTTC.

The chain couples TRBV3-1 (or the pseudogene TRBV3-2) to TRBJ2-4; TRBD1 agrees at 8 bases. V trimming: 5 bases; J trimming: 7 bases; junction bases outside the gene matches: 7. The CDR3 covers 14 residues. Germline V CDR1 and CDR2: LGHDT, YNNKEL (reference sequence). CDR3 amino acids: CASSNGQGRNIQYF. The CDR3 DNA is TGTGCCAGCAGCAATGGACAGGGAAGGAACATTCAGTACTTC.

Here the CDR3 reads CASSQGRRGGRGTQYF. DNA of the CDR3: TGTGCCAGCAGCCAAGGACGGCGGGGGGGCCGCGGTACGCAGTATTTT. The gene calls are TRBV14 and TRBJ2-3, with TRBD2 matching over 9 bases. Per germline, CDR1 SGHDN and CDR2 FVKESK. The CDR3 runs to 16 residues. V shed 1 base, J shed 8 bases, and the junction held 10 bases outside the gene matches.

This chain connects TRBV30 to TRBJ2-2; D remains unclear. CDR3 length: 13 residues. Germline loops: CDR1 GTSNPN, CDR2 SVGIG (reference sequence). V was cut by 2 bases and J by 5 bases, with 9 bases left in between. As DNA, the CDR3 is TGTGCCTGGAGTCGGGCCCCAACCGGGGAGCTGTTTTTT. Translation gives CAWSRAPTGELFF.

The chain carries TRBV28 and TRBJ1-2; 9 bases fit TRBD1. The V gene end was trimmed by 5 bases and the J gene end by 5 bases; junction bases not matched to a gene: 6. Germline CDR1 and CDR2: MDHEN and SYDVKM. This CDR3 contains 14 residues. For the CDR3, the DNA is TGTGCCAGCAGTCTCAGACAGGGGGAATATGGCTACACCTTC. Translated, it gives CASSLRQGEYGYTF.

In its sample, this clone was seen once. The gene calls are TRBV6-5 and TRBJ2-2; 8 nucleotides match TRBD1. The CDR3 consists of 14 residues. V lost 6 bases, J lost 4 bases, and 4 bases stayed unmatched. Germline CDR1 and CDR2: MNHEY and SVGAGI. CDR3 sequence: CASRWDRPTGELFF. The CDR3 nucleotides read TGTGCCAGCAGATGGGACAGGCCCACCGGGGAGCTGTTTTTT.

The chain carries TRBV7-2 and TRBJ2-5; TRBD2 aligns across 9 bases. The CDR3 consists of 16 residues. Germline-derived CDR1 and CDR2 are SGHTA and FQGNSA. The trim removed 1 base at V and 5 bases at J, leaving 8 bases unmatched. Here the CDR3 reads CASSLVLTSGWETQYF. In DNA, the CDR3 is TGTGCCAGCAGCTTAGTTTTGACTAGCGGTTGGGAGACCCAGTACTTC.

This clone appeared once. The gene calls are TRBV29-1 and TRBJ2-1, with a weak D call TRBD1 (6 bases). V was pared by 7 bases and J by 1 base, with 14 bases between. The germline V gene has CDR1 SQVTM and CDR2 ANQGSEA. This CDR3 has 14 amino acids. CDR3 sequence reads: CSERSRGSYNEQFF. Written as DNA, the CDR3 is TGCAGCGAGAGGTCCAGGGGATCCTACAATGAGCAGTTCTTC.

This chain uses TRBV7-6 with TRBJ2-7, with TRBD1 matching 10 bases. CDR1 is SGHVS and CDR2 is FNYEAQ in the germline V gene. The CDR3 is 16 amino acids. Trimming removed 5 bases from V and 3 bases from J; junction bases left unmatched: 10. The CDR3 sequence: CASSHRTGGLVYEQYF. In DNA form, the CDR3 reads TGTGCCAGCAGCCACCGGACAGGGGGTCTCGTCTACGAGCAGTACTTC.

The chain joins TRBV19 to TRBJ1-4; TRBD1 aligns across 11 bases. The CDR3 is made up of 17 amino acids. Trimming at V came to 8 bases and at J to 0 bases, leaving 8 bases not matched to a gene. Germline V gene data show CDR1 as LNHDA and CDR2 as SQIVND (reference sequence). The CDR3 here is CASPLGDRGATNEKLFF. The CDR3 nucleotides read TGTGCCAGTCCACTGGGGGACAGGGGGGCAACTAATGAAAAACTGTTTTTT.

V gene TRBV5-1 combines with J gene TRBJ2-2; 13 nucleotides agree with TRBD2. The V gene's germline CDR1 is SGHRS and CDR2 YFSETQ. V lost 0 bases to trimming and J lost 1 base; unmatched junction nucleotides: 6. The length of the CDR3 is 19 residues. CDR3 in DNA: TGCGCCAGCAGCTTGGTTCGACTAGCGGGGGGCAAGAACACCGGGGAGCTGTTTTTT. As protein: CASSLVRLAGGKNTGELFF.

Worth noting for this clone: The junction departs from the called germline gene at one end, perhaps through a read error. The chain carries TRBV7-2 and TRBJ1-1; no definite D call. In germline, CDR1 is SGHTA, CDR2 FQGNSA. The CDR3 consists of 13 residues. The CDR3 sequence is CANSLGPSTEAFF. The CDR3 region has the DNA TGTGCCAACAGCTTAGGGCCTTCCACTGAAGCTTTCTTT.

This clone was counted a few times. The CDR3 DNA reads TGTGCCAGCAGTTACTCGATGGGTTGGGACACTGAAGCTTTCTTT. Its protein is CASSYSMGWDTEAFF. This rearrangement joins TRBV6-5 to TRBJ1-1; D remains ambiguous. Trimming left V 0 bases short and J 3 bases short, with 11 bases between. There are 15 residues in the CDR3. Germline CDR1 MNHEY, CDR2 SVGAGI.

This chain's CDR3 is CASTPQGSTIQYF. In DNA form, the CDR3 reads TGTGCCAGCACCCCACAGGGATCCACCATTCAGTACTTC. The chain links TRBV5-8 to TRBJ2-4, with D tentatively TRBD1 (6 bases). Per the germline V gene, CDR1 is SGHTS and CDR2 is YDEGEE. V lost 6 bases and J lost 9, with 16 bases in between. The CDR3 extends over 13 amino acids.

For this clone: One end of the junction fails to match germline, which may point to a read error. The CDR3 is CASSLLGGNRPQHF. CDR3 coding DNA: TGTGCCAGCAGTTTATTAGGGGGGAATCGGCCCCAGCATTTT. The chain carries TRBV27 and TRBJ1-5, with TRBD1 as a possible D gene (6 bases). Germline V gene data show CDR1 as MNHEY and CDR2 as SMNVEV (reference sequence). The CDR3 contains 14 residues.

This clone was detected once. Sequence at one end of the junction differs from germline and may be a read error. The rearrangement uses TRBV11-2 and TRBJ2-7, with TRBD2 matching over 7 bases. CDR1 SGHAT and CDR2 FQNNGV come from the germline V gene. CDR3 size: 13 residues. CDR3 in amino acids: CASSLAASGSSNF. DNA for the CDR3: TGTGCCAGCAGCTTAGCGGCTAGCGGTTCCTCCAACTTC.

This clone has a handful of counts. This rearrangement joins TRBV3-1 (or the pseudogene TRBV3-2) to TRBJ1-6; 8 bases match TRBD1. The CDR3 consists of 15 residues. Germline-derived CDR1 and CDR2 are LGHDT and YNNKEL (reference sequence). V gave up 0 bases and J gave up 6 bases; unmatched junction bases: 1. The CDR3 sequence: CASSQEGTGNSPLHF. The CDR3 nucleotides read TGTGCCAGCAGCCAAGAAGGGACAGGTAATTCACCCCTCCACTTT.

The gene calls are TRBV30 and TRBJ1-1; 8 bases map to TRBD1. Per germline, CDR1 GTSNPN and CDR2 SVGIG (reference sequence). CDR3 size: 16 residues. The junction had 14 bases not matched to a gene; V was cut back by 3 bases and J by 5 bases. CDR3 sequence (DNA): TGTGCCTGGAGGGTCCAGGGGGCCTTGATAGAAACTGAAGCTTTCTTT. Translating gives CAWRVQGALIETEAFF.

This chain links TRBV30 with TRBJ2-1; D assignment may be TRBD1 or TRBD2 (6 bases each). From germline, CDR1 is GTSNPN and CDR2 SVGIG (reference sequence). V lost 1 base and J lost 0, with 19 bases in between. The CDR3 is 18 residues long. The CDR3 DNA reads as TGTGCCTGGAGTGAGGGGGGACAACTAAAAGTCTCCTACAATGAGCAGTTCTTC. As protein: CAWSEGGQLKVSYNEQFF.

The chain recombines TRBV28 with TRBJ1-6; D unclear. V lost 1 base and J lost 14, with 9 bases in between. Germline assignment: CDR1 MDHEN and CDR2 SYDVKM. CDR3 length equals 12 residues. The CDR3 DNA is TGTGCCAGCAGTTTATTATCCGGGACCCTCCACTTT. Amino acids: CASSLLSGTLHF.

The chain carries TRBV10-3 and TRBJ1-2; a weak D match, TRBD1 (6 bases). Trimming took 0 bases from V and 0 from J, leaving 14 bases between them. The CDR3 spans 17 residues. Looked up from germline, CDR1 is ENHRY and CDR2 is SYGVKD. The CDR3, as DNA: TGTGCCATCAGTGAGTCGGGAGCAGGGGAAGCTAACTATGGCTACACCTTC. Translation: CAISESGAGEANYGYTF.

This rearrangement joins TRBV28 to TRBJ2-1; TRBD2 aligns across 7 bases. Germline V gene lookup returns CDR1 MDHEN and CDR2 SYDVKM. The CDR3 is made up of 14 amino acids. Trimming cost V 2 bases and J 3 bases; bases outside gene matches: 1. CDR3 DNA sequence: TGTGCCAGCAGTTTAGGGGGGGTCTACAATGAGCAGTTCTTC. It codes for CASSLGGVYNEQFF.

The chain joins TRBV9 to TRBJ2-1, with 13 bases that match TRBD2. In germline, CDR1 is SGDLS, CDR2 YYNGEE. V trimming: 2 bases; J trimming: 5 bases; junction bases outside the gene matches: 4. This CDR3 contains 16 residues. The CDR3 DNA follows: TGTGCCAGCAGCGTCCTGACTAGCGGGGGGAACAATGAGCAGTTCTTC. Amino acids: CASSVLTSGGNNEQFF. Full variable domain (missing parts from reference TRBV9 and TRBJ2-1): DSGVTQTPKHLITATGQRVTLRCSPRSGDLSVYWYQQSLDQGLQFLIQYYNGEERAKGNILERFSAQQFPDLHSELNLSSLELGDSALYFCASSVLTSGGNNEQFFGPGTRLTVL.

This clone showed up just once. This chain uses TRBV5-1 with TRBJ2-5, with TRBD2 identical over 13 bases. The CDR3 is 16 amino acids. CDR1 SGHRS and CDR2 YFSETQ come from the germline V gene. With V trimmed by 4 bases and J by 1 base, 4 bases remained unmatched. CDR3 loop: CASSTGTSGTQETQYF. Here the CDR3 DNA reads TGCGCCAGCAGCACCGGGACTAGCGGGACCCAAGAGACCCAGTACTTC.

The chain couples TRBV11-2 to TRBJ2-4; tentative D call: TRBD1 (5 bases). The V end was cut by 1 base, the J end by 0 bases, with 10 bases between. Germline V lookup: CDR1 SGHAT, CDR2 FQNNGV. CDR3 length equals 16 residues. CDR3 sequence reads: CASSLGQSLAKNIQYF. The CDR3 DNA sequence: TGTGCCAGCAGCTTAGGACAGAGTTTAGCCAAAAACATTCAGTACTTC. Combining the CDR3 with reference TRBV11-2 and TRBJ2-4 gives the whole variable domain EAGVAQSPRYKIIEKRQSVAFWCNPISGHATLYWYQQILGQGPKLLIQFQNNGVVDDSQLPKDRFSAERLKGVDSTLKIQPAKLEDSAVYLCASSLGQSLAKNIQYFGAGTRLSVL.

The genes are TRBV7-9 and TRBJ1-1; 9 bases match TRBD1. Looked up from germline, CDR1 is SEHNR and CDR2 is FQNEAQ (reference sequence). The CDR3 totals 16 residues. After removal of 5 bases from V and 3 bases from J, the junction contained 10 bases not matched to a gene. The CDR3 sequence is CASSRRTGALDTEAFF. The CDR3 region has the DNA TGTGCCAGCAGCCGAAGGACAGGGGCTCTGGACACTGAAGCTTTCTTT.

The rearrangement uses TRBV19 and TRBJ2-5, with D perhaps TRBD1 or TRBD2 (7 bases each). The CDR3 has 17 amino acids. Trimming removed 6 bases at V and 1 base at J, with 21 bases between. Germline V gene sequence: CDR1 LNHDA, CDR2 SQIVND (reference sequence). As DNA, the CDR3 is TGTGCCAGTAGCCACGGGGGGACAGTAGGGGGCCAAGAGACCCAGTACTTC. It encodes CASSHGGTVGGQETQYF. Drawing the rest from reference TRBV19 and TRBJ2-5, the complete variable domain is DGGITQSPKYLFRKEGQNVTLSCEQNLNHDAMYWYRQDPGQGLRLIYYSQIVNDFQKGDIAEGYSVSREKKESFPLTVTSAQKNPTAFYLCASSHGGTVGGQETQYFGPGTRLLVL.